The 20 T cell receptor beta chains below all came from one sample that was sequenced in a study of T-cell memory formation after mild COVID-19. In TCRdb, the 5' RACE reads were re-called with MiXCR into one record per CDR3 protein. The sample yields roughly 180,000 distinct CDR3 sequences, around a sixth seen once. What was sequenced was PBMCs or a T cell subset sorted from them (not recorded which). Receptors were obtained from a man aged 18-30 years who had mild COVID-19 (a few samples of this study predate the infection). Cell type and time point are not known.

This chain's CDR3 is CASRTGTGAGELFF. The DNA for the CDR3 is TGTGCCAGCCGTACCGGGACAGGGGCCGGGGAGCTGTTTTTT. The chain couples TRBV7-2 to TRBJ2-2; 10 nucleotides align to TRBD1. CDR1 and CDR2 from the germline V gene are SGHTA and FQGNSA. This CDR3 spans 14 amino acids. The ends lost 8 bases at V and 6 bases at J; junction bases unmatched: 6. Together with reference TRBV7-2 and TRBJ2-2, the CDR3 gives the full variable domain: GAGVSQSPSNKVTEKGKDVELRCDPISGHTALYWYRQSLGQGLEFLIYFQGNSAPDKSGLPSDRFSAERTGGSVSTLTIQRTQQEDSAVYLCASRTGTGAGELFFGEGSRLTVL.

This clonotype occurred a few times. The rearrangement uses TRBV4-1 and TRBJ2-6; TRBD2 aligns across 7 bases. CDR1 MGHRA and CDR2 YSYEKL come from the germline V gene. With V trimmed by 4 bases and J by 2 bases, 5 bases remained unmatched. The CDR3 is 16 amino acids. The CDR3 DNA follows: TGCGCCAGCAGCCGGGGGGGGTTCGCTGGGGCCAACGTCCTGACTTTC. It specifies CASSRGGFAGANVLTF.

The chain couples TRBV7-2 to TRBJ1-6, with D perhaps matching TRBD1 (5 bases). V gave up 3 bases and J gave up 10 bases, with 13 bases separating them. This CDR3 comprises 14 residues. CDR1 SGHTA and CDR2 FQGNSA come from the germline V gene. The CDR3 spells CASSFNQGGSPLHF. In DNA, the CDR3 is TGTGCCAGCAGCTTTAACCAGGGAGGGTCACCCCTCCACTTT.

This clonotype has a handful of counts. Germline and junction disagree at one end, which may indicate a read error. The chain joins TRBV7-9 to TRBJ1-5, with D maybe TRBD1 (5 bases). This CDR3 comprises 13 residues. Looked up from germline, CDR1 is SEHNR and CDR2 is FQNEAQ (reference sequence). The CDR3 nucleotides read TGTGCCGGCAGCTGGGACGGCAATCAGCCCCAGCATTTT. It is translated as CAGSWDGNQPQHF.

This clonotype was picked up a small number of times. The chain couples TRBV15 to TRBJ1-1, with D hard to call. The CDR3 is 13 amino acids. V dropped 0 bases and J dropped 1 base, with 3 bases sitting between them. CDR1 and CDR2 from the germline V gene are LNHNV and YYDKDF (reference sequence). The DNA of the CDR3 is TGTGCCACCAGCAGAGAGGGGAACACTGAAGCTTTCTTT. It yields the protein CATSREGNTEAFF.

CDR3 loop: CASRIQRGRTDTQYF. DNA of the CDR3: TGTGCCAGCAGAATCCAGCGGGGGCGCACAGATACGCAGTATTTT. The J gene is TRBJ2-3, the V gene TRBV7-2; TRBD2 matches at 8 bases. The CDR3 spans 15 residues. The junction had 6 bases not matched to a gene; V was cut back by 6 bases and J by 1 base. Per germline, CDR1 SGHTA and CDR2 FQGNSA.

This clonotype was counted between two and nine times. The genes are TRBV12-3 or TRBV12-4 and TRBJ2-5, with 9 positions matching TRBD1. The trim removed 0 bases at V and 4 bases at J, leaving 9 bases unmatched. The CDR3 runs 17 residues. CDR3 bases: TGTGCCAGCAGTTTAGCCCCGGGACAGGGCTGGGGAGAGACCCAGTACTTC. Encoded protein: CASSLAPGQGWGETQYF.

This clonotype was detected only a few times. This sequence joins TRBV7-2 and TRBJ1-5; D remains ambiguous. The CDR3 runs 9 residues. V lost 8 bases to trimming and J lost 7 bases, with 3 bases between them. Germline V gives CDR1 SGHTA, CDR2 FQGNSA. The CDR3 sequence is CASGQPQHF. CDR3 DNA sequence: TGTGCCAGCGGCCAGCCCCAGCATTTT.

The J gene is TRBJ2-5, the V gene TRBV18; TRBD2 matches at 9 bases. Germline loops: CDR1 KGHSH, CDR2 LQKENI. With 5 bases clipped from V and 5 bases from J, the junction kept 6 bases outside the gene matches. The CDR3 runs 14 residues. CDR3 in amino acids: CASSEGLATETQYF. CDR3 DNA: TGTGCCAGCTCAGAAGGACTAGCGACGGAGACCCAGTACTTC.

This clonotype was seen more than once but under ten times. The chain is built from TRBV18 and TRBJ1-4; a weak D match, TRBD1 (6 bases). Germline V gene lookup returns CDR1 KGHSH and CDR2 LQKENI. The CDR3 contains 16 residues. Trimming stripped 0 bases from V and 8 bases from J, with 16 bases between. In DNA, the CDR3 is TGTGCCAGCTCACCACCATCCGGGGGCAAGGACGAAAAACTGTTTTTT. Translated: CASSPPSGGKDEKLFF. Full variable domain (missing parts from reference TRBV18 and TRBJ1-4): NAGVMQNPRHLVRRRGQEARLRCSPMKGHSHVYWYRQLPEEGLKFMVYLQKENIIDESGMPKERFSAEFPKEGPSILRIQQVVRGDSAAYFCASSPPSGGKDEKLFFGSGTQLSVL.

The chain employs TRBV6-2 or TRBV6-3 and TRBJ2-3, with 8 bases aligning to TRBD2. The CDR3 consists of 16 residues. With V trimmed by 6 bases and J by 2 bases, 10 bases remained unmatched. Germline V lookup: CDR1 MNHEY, CDR2 SVGEGT. The CDR3 protein is CASSRFGRGVTDTQYF. For the CDR3, the DNA is TGTGCCAGCAGCCGATTCGGGCGGGGGGTCACAGATACGCAGTATTTT.

This clonotype was observed at least ten times. The chain has TRBV7-8 and TRBJ1-2; D perhaps matches TRBD1 (6 bases). V was trimmed by 1 base and J by 4 bases, leaving 10 bases between them. From germline, CDR1 is SGHVS and CDR2 FQNEAQ. The length of the CDR3 is 14 residues. The CDR3 sequence: CASSLGQGLYGYTF. CDR3 sequence (DNA): TGTGCCAGCAGCTTAGGGCAGGGGCTCTATGGCTACACCTTC.

Only a few counts were recorded for this clonotype. The chain carries TRBV4-1 and TRBJ1-6, with 7 positions matching TRBD1. This CDR3 region has 15 residues. V dropped 5 bases and J dropped 10; count of bases not matched to a gene: 11. Germline V gene sequence: CDR1 MGHRA, CDR2 YSYEKL. This chain's CDR3 is CASSDVRGRGSPLHF. CDR3 nucleotide sequence: TGCGCCAGCAGCGACGTAAGGGGGCGCGGATCACCCCTCCACTTT.

V usage is TRBV15 and J usage is TRBJ1-2; D is undetermined. V lost 6 bases to trimming and J lost 0 bases, with 14 bases between them. In germline, CDR1 is LNHNV, CDR2 YYDKDF (reference sequence). CDR3 size: 15 residues. In DNA, the CDR3 is TGTGCCACCAGTCCCGACCCGTTAGCTAACTATGGCTACACCTTC. Amino acid sequence: CATSPDPLANYGYTF.

This clonotype showed up just a few times. The V call is TRBV7-2, the J call TRBJ1-2; possibly TRBD1 for D (5 bases). This CDR3 comprises 13 residues. Trimming shortened V by 1 base and J by 7 bases, and 10 bases separated the two germline ends. Germline values: CDR1 SGHTA, CDR2 FQGNSA. The chain's CDR3 is CASSLVGDGGYTF. The CDR3 DNA sequence: TGTGCCAGCAGCTTAGTGGGGGATGGTGGCTACACCTTC.

This clonotype showed up many times. This chain joins TRBV4-3 and TRBJ1-2, with a tentative D call TRBD1 (5 bases). From germline, CDR1 is LGHNA and CDR2 YSLEER. This CDR3 is built from 14 residues. The V gene lost 4 bases and the J gene lost 5 bases, with 14 bases spanning the gap. The CDR3 region has the DNA TGCGCCAGCAGCCTAAGATGGGGCGCGTATGGCTACACCTTC. It encodes CASSLRWGAYGYTF.

The genes are TRBV11-1 and TRBJ2-3, with D uncertain. The germline CDR1 and CDR2 sequences are SGHAT and FQDESV (reference sequence). Trimming removed 5 bases from V and 6 bases from J, with 12 bases in between. The CDR3 consists of 13 residues. The CDR3 DNA sequence: TGTGCCAGCAGCGCAACGCTAGGGGATACGCAGTATTTT. Protein product: CASSATLGDTQYF. The full variable domain, its missing parts supplied by reference TRBV11-1 and TRBJ2-3, is EAEVAQSPRYKITEKSQAVAFWCDPISGHATLYWYRQILGQGPELLVQFQDESVVDDSQLPKDRFSAERLKGVDSTLKIQPAELGDSAMYLCASSATLGDTQYFGPGTRLTVL.

This chain connects TRBV7-2 to TRBJ2-3; 7 bases match TRBD2. The CDR3 runs 14 residues. V was pared by 10 bases and J by 0 bases, with 7 bases of the junction left unmatched. Germline CDR1 reads SGHTA; CDR2 reads FQGNSA. CDR3 loop: CATRQRGSTDTQYF. The CDR3, as DNA: TGTGCCACTCGGCAGCGGGGTAGCACAGATACGCAGTATTTT.

The V gene is TRBV4-1, the J gene TRBJ2-7; weak D call: TRBD1 (8 bases). This CDR3 has 17 residues. Trimming took 1 base from V and 2 from J, leaving 18 bases between them. Germline V gene data show CDR1 as MGHRA and CDR2 as YSYEKL. CDR3 bases: TGCGCCAGCAGCCAAGCCCCGATACAGGGGGGGGCCTACGAGCAGTACTTC. It codes for CASSQAPIQGGAYEQYF.

V gene TRBV11-2 combines with J gene TRBJ1-5; 8 bases agree with TRBD1. Germline V CDR1 and CDR2: SGHAT, FQNNGV. The CDR3 totals 15 residues. With 5 bases clipped from V and 3 bases from J, the junction kept 6 bases outside the gene matches. The CDR3: CASSGQGYDNQPQHF. The CDR3 coding sequence is TGTGCCAGCAGCGGACAGGGATATGACAATCAGCCCCAGCATTTT.